One and the same sample provided the 29 T cell receptor beta chains below, sequenced in a study of glioma-infiltrating T cells after dendritic cell vaccination. Libraries were prepared by immunoSEQ multiplex PCR; TCRdb keeps only in-frame clonotypes and omits some of them. The table records 85,000 to 100,000 clones, less than 85% of them present only once. Time point noted: after dendritic cell vaccination, including at tumor progression/relapse. This material consisted of blood, taken after dendritic cell vaccination. These receptor sequences come from a human donor with glioblastoma.

This clone turned up a few times. The rearrangement links TRBV4-1 to TRBJ1-2; tentatively, D is TRBD1 (6 bases). Trimming left V 0 bases short and J 5 bases short, with 16 bases between. The germline V gene encodes CDR1 MGHRA and CDR2 YSYEKL. CDR3 length: 16 amino acids. Written as DNA, the CDR3 is TGCGCCAGCAGCCAAGATGGACAGAGTCTTCGTTATGGCTACACCTTC. Its translation: CASSQDGQSLRYGYTF.

This clone was found once. The chain links TRBV7-3 to TRBJ1-1; a possible D gene is TRBD1 (6 bases). This CDR3 has 16 amino acids. The germline V gene encodes CDR1 SGHTA and CDR2 FQGTGA. Trimming shortened V by 5 bases and J by 6 bases, and 22 bases separated the two germline ends. CDR3 coding DNA: TGTGCCAGCAGCCCGGATCGGATTACAGGGTGGGCTGAAGCTTTCTTT. Translating it yields CASSPDRITGWAEAFF.

The rearrangement uses TRBV7-9 and TRBJ2-1, with 8 bases aligning to TRBD2. Germline V gene lookup returns CDR1 SEHNR and CDR2 FQNEAQ (reference sequence). Trimming removed 6 bases from V and 6 bases from J; junction bases left unmatched: 10. The CDR3 contains 15 residues. The CDR3 nucleotides read TGTGCCAGCAGTCAACAGGGAGCGGGGGCCAATGAGCAGTTCTTC. Its protein is CASSQQGAGANEQFF.

V usage is TRBV29-1 and J usage is TRBJ2-7, with D possibly being TRBD1 (6 bases). The CDR3 has 13 amino acids. Trimming pared 7 bases from V and 2 bases from J, leaving 15 bases between. The germline V gene has CDR1 SQVTM and CDR2 ANQGSEA. DNA of the CDR3: TGCAGCGGAATACTAAGGGACACCTACGAGCAGTACTTC. Amino acids: CSGILRDTYEQYF.

The chain combines TRBV5-1 with TRBJ2-3; TRBD1 aligns across 8 bases. The V gene end was trimmed by 4 bases and the J gene end by 2 bases; junction bases not matched to a gene: 9. CDR1 SGHRS and CDR2 YFSETQ come from the germline V gene. The CDR3 length is 16 residues. CDR3 bases: TGCGCCAGCAGCAGGACACAGGGGGGCCCCACAGATACGCAGTATTTT. It specifies CASSRTQGGPTDTQYF. Variable domain in full (rest from reference TRBV5-1 and TRBJ2-3): KAGVTQTPRYLIKTRGQQVTLSCSPISGHRSVSWYQQTPGQGLQFLFEYFSETQRNKGNFPGRFSGRQFSNSRSEMNVSTLELGDSALYLCASSRTQGGPTDTQYFGPGTRLTVL.

The V call is TRBV6-5, the J call TRBJ1-3; 7 bases line up with TRBD1. J lost 4 bases, V lost 0 bases, and 3 bases had no gene match. CDR1 is MNHEY and CDR2 is SVGAGI in the germline V gene. This CDR3 has 15 amino acids. CDR3 coding DNA: TGTGCCAGCAGTTACTCGAGACAGGGAGGAAACACCATATATTTT. Protein sequence: CASSYSRQGGNTIYF.

V is TRBV6-5 and J is TRBJ1-5; D is uncertain. CDR1 MNHEY and CDR2 SVGAGI come from the germline V gene. V shed 7 bases and J shed 0 bases, with 10 bases lying between them. CDR3 length: 14 amino acids. This chain's CDR3 is CASTLGGSNQPQHF. The DNA for the CDR3 is TGTGCCAGCACCCTGGGAGGTAGCAATCAGCCCCAGCATTTT.

The chain links TRBV2 to TRBJ2-7, with TRBD1 matching 7 bases. The CDR3 loop spans 14 amino acids. The V segment lost 2 bases and the J segment 2 bases; nucleotides outside the gene matches: 3. The germline gives CDR1 SNHLY, CDR2 FYNNEI. For the CDR3, the DNA is TGTGCCAGCAGTGAACGGGACAGAACCTACGAGCAGTACTTC. Translated: CASSERDRTYEQYF.

This chain links TRBV6-5 with TRBJ2-7; tentative D call: TRBD2 (7 bases). The CDR3 totals 13 residues. Trimming removed 7 bases at V and 6 bases at J, with 16 bases between. CDR1 and CDR2 (germline): MNHEY, SVGAGI. Written as DNA, the CDR3 is TGTGCCAGCACCCAAGGGGGGGGAGGCGAGCAGTACTTC. It is translated as CASTQGGGGEQYF.

This clone has a handful of counts. The chain couples TRBV28 to TRBJ2-5; 10 bases line up with TRBD2. V gave up 3 bases and J gave up 0 bases; unmatched junction bases: 10. Germline CDR1 and CDR2: MDHEN and SYDVKM. CDR3 length equals 18 residues. For the CDR3, the DNA is TGTGCCAGCAGTTTCGGGGGGCGGCTAGCGGGGGACCAAGAGACCCAGTACTTC. It specifies CASSFGGRLAGDQETQYF.

The chain combines TRBV21-1 with TRBJ2-7; the listed D gene, TRBD1, was not tested against the DNA. TRBV21-1 constitutes a pseudogene. CDR3 size: 17 residues. CDR3 protein: CASSPGTPKTSTYEQYF. The CDR3 DNA follows: TGTGCCAGCAGCCCCGGGACACCCAAAACCTCAACCTACGAGCAGTACTTC.

The J gene is TRBJ2-1, the V gene TRBV6-5; D is unclear. CDR3 length equals 13 residues. Germline V lookup: CDR1 MNHEY, CDR2 SVGAGI. Trimming left V 5 bases short and J 2 bases short, with 7 bases between. The CDR3 sequence: CASSTDTYNEQFF. CDR3 bases: TGTGCCAGCAGTACAGATACCTACAATGAGCAGTTCTTC.

The rearrangement links TRBV11-2 to TRBJ2-7; 9 positions match TRBD2. The V gene's germline CDR1 is SGHAT and CDR2 FQNNGV. There are 15 residues in the CDR3. V dropped 5 bases and J dropped 3; count of bases not matched to a gene: 8. This chain's CDR3 is CASSQGLAGFYEQYF. The CDR3 DNA is TGTGCCAGCAGCCAGGGTCTAGCGGGGTTCTACGAGCAGTACTTC.

The chain uses TRBV5-6 and TRBJ2-2; TRBD1 matches 8 bases. Germline assignment: CDR1 SGHDT and CDR2 YYEEEE. J was trimmed by 5 bases and V by 4 bases; bases with no gene match: 10. The CDR3 sequence is 16 residues long. CDR3 sequence: CASSEDRGYLTGELFF. The CDR3 DNA is TGTGCCAGCAGCGAAGACAGGGGCTACTTAACCGGGGAGCTGTTTTTT.

V and J are TRBV7-6 and TRBJ2-4, with D unresolved. This CDR3 contains 15 residues. Trimming pared 1 base from V and 8 bases from J, leaving 15 bases between. From germline, CDR1 is SGHVS and CDR2 FNYEAQ. CDR3 loop: CASSLGPLKSDIQYF. CDR3 DNA sequence: TGTGCCAGCAGCTTAGGCCCTCTTAAGTCGGACATTCAGTACTTC.

The chain employs TRBV28 and TRBJ2-7; no clear D. V shed 5 bases and J shed 5 bases, with 16 bases lying between them. This CDR3 is 14 amino acids long. Germline lookup yields CDR1 MDHEN and CDR2 SYDVKM. The CDR3 loop reads CASSIYQVKDEQYF. The CDR3 bases are TGTGCCAGCAGTATCTATCAGGTCAAGGACGAGCAGTACTTC. Combining the CDR3 with reference TRBV28 and TRBJ2-7 gives the whole variable domain DVKVTQSSRYLVKRTGEKVFLECVQDMDHENMFWYRQDPGLGLRLIYFSYDVKMKEKGDIPEGYSVSREKKERFSLILESASTNQTSMYLCASSIYQVKDEQYFGPGTRLTVT.

This clone is labeled as medium-sized. Relative to the germline gene, one junction end is altered; a read error may explain this. This chain links TRBV6-1 with TRBJ2-3; TRBD2 matches at 9 bases. Per germline, CDR1 MNHNS and CDR2 SASEGT. The CDR3 has 14 amino acids. The CDR3 DNA is TGTGCCACCACCGCGGGGACTAGCATAGATACGCAGTATTTT. Its translation: CATTAGTSIDTQYF.

There are a few counts of this clone. The chain employs TRBV7-9 and TRBJ1-2, with 8 bases identical to TRBD1. This CDR3 contains 13 residues. Looked up from germline, CDR1 is SEHNR and CDR2 is FQNEAQ (reference sequence). The ends lost 6 bases at V and 7 bases at J; junction bases unmatched: 7. The CDR3 protein is CASRQGQGAGYTF. CDR3 coding DNA: TGTGCCAGCAGACAAGGACAGGGTGCTGGCTACACCTTC. Full variable domain (missing parts from reference TRBV7-9 and TRBJ1-2): DTGVSQNPRHKITKRGQNVTFRCDPISEHNRLYWYRQTLGQGPEFLTYFQNEAQLEKSRLLSDRFSAERPKGSFSTLEIQRTEQGDSAMYLCASRQGQGAGYTFGSGTRLTVV.

The rearrangement uses TRBV6-1 and TRBJ2-6; tentative D call: TRBD1 (5 bases). V lost 6 bases and J 5 bases, leaving 11 bases between the germline ends. CDR3 size: 14 residues. CDR1 is MNHNS, CDR2 SASEGT, per germline. CDR3 nucleotides: TGTGCCAGCAGGCCTGACAGCCGGGCCAACGTCCTGACTTTC. Protein sequence: CASRPDSRANVLTF.

The chain combines TRBV18 with TRBJ1-5; the match to TRBD1 covers 8 bases. The CDR3 covers 16 residues. V lost 5 bases, J lost 3 bases, and 9 bases stayed unmatched. Germline V gene lookup returns CDR1 KGHSH and CDR2 LQKENI. The DNA of the CDR3 is TGTGCCAGCTCAACGCGACAGGGGACAAACAATCAGCCCCAGCATTTT. Translating it yields CASSTRQGTNNQPQHF.

The chain carries TRBV5-8 and TRBJ1-2, with 7 bases identical to TRBD1. The CDR3 is made up of 14 amino acids. With 4 bases clipped from V and 5 bases from J, the junction kept 8 bases outside the gene matches. Germline V gives CDR1 SGHTS, CDR2 YDEGEE. The CDR3 reads CASSPGQPVYGYTF. CDR3 nucleotides: TGTGCCAGCAGCCCGGGACAGCCAGTATATGGCTACACCTTC.

This chain links TRBV5-8 with TRBJ1-5; 7 nucleotides match TRBD1. V lost 2 bases, J lost 0 bases, and 2 bases stayed unmatched. CDR3 length: 15 residues. Germline lookup yields CDR1 SGHTS and CDR2 YDEGEE. In nucleotides, the CDR3 is TGTGCCAGCAGCTTCGGGACAGTTAGCAATCAGCCCCAGCATTTT. Its translation: CASSFGTVSNQPQHF.

The CDR3 loop is CASSLAPGFNQPQHF. CDR3 DNA: TGTGCCAGCAGCTTAGCGCCAGGGTTCAATCAGCCCCAGCATTTT. J is TRBJ1-5 and V is TRBV7-6, with D perhaps matching TRBD1 (5 bases). Trimming shortened V by 0 bases and J by 3 bases, and 9 bases separated the two germline ends. The CDR3 length is 15 residues. Per the germline V gene, CDR1 is SGHVS and CDR2 is FNYEAQ. Full variable domain (remainder filled in from reference TRBV7-6 and TRBJ1-5): GAGVSQSPRYKVTKRGQDVALRCDPISGHVSLYWYRQALGQGPEFLTYFNYEAQQDKSGLPNDRFSAERPEGSISTLTIQRTEQRDSAMYRCASSLAPGFNQPQHFGDGTRLSIL.

The count of this clone is one. This chain links TRBV7-3 with TRBJ1-1, with 8 bases lining up with TRBD1. Germline trimming cut 3 bases from V and 4 bases from J; bases unmatched to any gene: 1. Germline V CDR1 and CDR2: SGHTA, FQGTGA. The CDR3 spans 13 residues. The CDR3 sequence is CASSFTGGTEAFF. The CDR3, as DNA: TGTGCCAGCAGCTTTACAGGGGGCACTGAAGCTTTCTTT.

This clone was seen a handful of times. The chain recombines TRBV15 with TRBJ2-3; no firm D call. This CDR3 comprises 14 residues. V lost 4 bases and J lost 0, with 8 bases in between. The germline CDR1 and CDR2 sequences are LNHNV and YYDKDF (reference sequence). CDR3 bases: TGTGCCACCAGCACAGGTACTAGCACAGATACGCAGTATTTT. Protein: CATSTGTSTDTQYF.

The chain couples TRBV18 to TRBJ1-5; D remains ambiguous. Germline V gene lookup returns CDR1 KGHSH and CDR2 LQKENI. This CDR3 has 16 amino acids. Trimming pared 4 bases from V and 0 bases from J, leaving 13 bases between. Written as DNA, the CDR3 is TGTGCCAGCTCACTCGACGGCGGTTATAGCAATCAGCCCCAGCATTTT. Protein sequence: CASSLDGGYSNQPQHF.

The V gene is TRBV4-3, the J gene TRBJ1-1; D call uncertain. Trimming left V 0 bases short and J 1 base short, with 9 bases between. The CDR3 spans 15 residues. The germline CDR1 and CDR2 sequences are LGHNA and YSLEER. The CDR3 protein is CASSQDRTANTEAFF. CDR3 nucleotides: TGCGCCAGCAGCCAAGATCGTACAGCGAACACTGAAGCTTTCTTT.

This clone was found once. V usage is TRBV5-1 and J usage is TRBJ1-1; 9 nucleotides agree with TRBD1. CDR3 length equals 15 residues. CDR1 is SGHRS and CDR2 is YFSETQ in the germline V gene. V trimming: 4 bases; J trimming: 5 bases; junction bases outside the gene matches: 9. CDR3 bases: TGCGCCAGCAGCCCAATACAGGGGGCTAAAACTGAAGCTTTCTTT. Its protein product is CASSPIQGAKTEAFF.

V and J are TRBV5-1 and TRBJ1-1, with 7 bases lining up with TRBD1. The CDR3 totals 15 residues. J was trimmed by 1 base and V by 4 bases; bases with no gene match: 7. Germline values: CDR1 SGHRS, CDR2 YFSETQ. CDR3 protein: CASSPRQGQNTEAFF. The CDR3, as DNA: TGCGCCAGCAGCCCTAGACAGGGTCAGAACACTGAAGCTTTCTTT.